This T cell receptor beta chain was captured in a study of control samples from healthy donors and cancer patients (TCRdb year 2020). With regard to this clone: The clone's antigen remains unknown. No base-level quality is on record; no much larger clone is a single base apart.

Libraries were prepared through the immunoSEQ multiplex PCR assay. The source is immuneACCESS, and TCRdb retained only in-frame sequences with V and J called. Part of the clones is not carried over; for the studies checked, unresolved V genes explain less than half of this, and the remainder is unexplained. The sample has roughly 100,000 clones on record, approximately 92% of them singletons. Around 3% of the sample rests with the top ten. Based on the germline V gene, the CDR1 and CDR2 sequences are MNHEY and SVGAGI. V is clipped by 2 bases and J by 1 base, and the sequence between their germline boundaries is 8 bases long. The cysteine opens and the phenylalanine closes a CDR3 of 14 amino acids. Only the CDR3 part of the read is kept: 42 bases, read in frame from the first base.

The rearrangement combines TRBV6-5 with TRBJ1-1; a tentative D call is TRBD1 (5 bases match). The receptor was isolated from a human donor in good health. The donor label of this sample is uncertain. The sequenced material came from blood. CDR3 protein: CASSYERGNTEAFF. The DNA sequence is TGTGCCAGCAGTTACGAGAGGGGGAACACTGAAGCTTTCTTT.